The 14 T cell receptor beta chains presented below share a single source sample, sequenced in a study of T cells in Graves' hyperthyroidism and ophthalmopathy. RNA transcripts gave rise to amplified TCR beta CDR3 regions. The primer set for the first-round RT-PCR of the TCR CDR3 was HTBI. TCRdb analysed the multiplex PCR reads with MiXCR anew, one entry per CDR3 protein. The profile shows about 210,000 distinct CDR3 sequences, 15% to 20% of them singletons. The sequenced material came from blood. The receptors derive from a middle-aged man with Graves' hyperthyroidism.

The J gene is TRBJ2-1, the V gene TRBV6-1, with TRBD2 matching 13 bases. The J segment lost 7 bases and the V segment lost 8 bases, leaving 8 bases of the junction unmatched. Germline V gene data show CDR1 as MNHNS and CDR2 as SASEGT. The CDR3 length is 15 residues. The CDR3 region is CASDSGTSGVNEQFF. As DNA, the CDR3 is TGTGCCAGCGATTCCGGGACTAGCGGGGTTAATGAGCAGTTCTTC.

The V and J genes are TRBV11-3 and TRBJ1-1; possible D gene TRBD1, 6 bases. Trimming stripped 6 bases from V and 3 bases from J, with 11 bases between. The CDR3 consists of 13 residues. The germline V gene has CDR1 SGHNT and CDR2 YENEEA. CDR3 coding DNA: TGTGCCAGCAGGAAAGGGGGGGACACTGAAGCTTTCTTT. It yields the protein CASRKGGDTEAFF.

As for this clonotype: Given a much more abundant clone one base away, this may be a read error. The chain employs TRBV2 and TRBJ1-5; 9 bases line up with TRBD1. This CDR3 is 15 amino acids long. Germline-derived CDR1 and CDR2 are SNHLY and FYNNEI. With 4 bases clipped from V and 4 bases from J, the junction kept 5 bases outside the gene matches. This CDR3 is CASSAGTGWNQPQHF. The CDR3 DNA follows: TGTGCCAGCAGTGCCGGGACAGGGTGGAATCAGCCCCAGCATTTT.

In its sample, this clonotype was seen many times. The V gene is TRBV27, the J gene TRBJ1-6; D is perhaps TRBD1 (5 bases). This CDR3 comprises 15 residues. Germline CDR1 is MNHEY and CDR2 is SMNVEV (reference sequence). V was clipped by 3 bases and J by 13 bases, with 19 bases between them. The CDR3 protein is CASSFDSRGASPLHF. The DNA for the CDR3 is TGTGCCAGCAGTTTTGATTCTCGAGGGGCCAGCCCCCTCCACTTT.

Only a few counts were recorded for this clonotype. This sequence may be a read error, since a much larger clone differs from it by one base. This sequence joins TRBV6-1 and TRBJ2-1; D is unclear. The CDR3 has 16 amino acids. Per the germline V gene, CDR1 is MNHNS and CDR2 is SASEGT. The CDR3 loop reads CAGSEWAESSYNEQFF. CDR3 in DNA: TGTGCCGGCAGTGAGTGGGCCGAGAGCTCCTACAATGAGCAGTTCTTC.

The sample holds many counts of this clonotype. V gene TRBV25-1 combines with J gene TRBJ2-5; TRBD2 agrees at 7 bases. CDR3 size: 14 residues. From germline, CDR1 is MGHDK and CDR2 SYGVNS. V was pared by 6 bases and J by 4 bases, with 8 bases of the junction left unmatched. The CDR3 nucleotides read TGTGCCAGCAGAATTGGGGGGGGGTCAGAGACCCAGTACTTC. Its protein is CASRIGGGSETQYF.

This clonotype was counted many times. The chain has TRBV20-1 and TRBJ1-1; the D gene is possibly TRBD1 (6 bases). The CDR3 has 14 residues. The ends were cut back, 3 bases at V and 0 bases at J, with 11 bases in the middle. CDR1 is DFQATT and CDR2 is SNEGSKA in the germline V gene (reference sequence). The CDR3 region is CSARSQGLNTEAFF. The CDR3 nucleotides read TGCAGTGCTAGGTCGCAGGGGCTGAACACTGAAGCTTTCTTT.

The chain has TRBV13 and TRBJ2-1, with D possibly TRBD1 on 5 matching bases. V lost 0 bases, J lost 2 bases, and 14 bases lay in between. This CDR3 is 17 amino acids long. CDR1 and CDR2 from the germline V gene are PRHDT and FYEKMQ (reference sequence). The CDR3 DNA reads as TGTGCCAGCAGCTTAGGAGGGGTTCTAGACCCCTACAATGAGCAGTTCTTC. It is translated as CASSLGGVLDPYNEQFF.

This clonotype has ten or more counts. The V and J genes are TRBV6-1 and TRBJ2-7, with a tentative D call TRBD2 (6 bases). The germline V gene has CDR1 MNHNS and CDR2 SASEGT. Trimming took 6 bases from V and 1 from J, leaving 13 bases between them. CDR3 length equals 14 residues. For the CDR3, the DNA is TGTGCCAGCAGAGAGGGGACTGGGTCCTACGAGCAGTACTTC. The encoded protein is CASREGTGSYEQYF.

The chain combines TRBV3-1 with TRBJ2-2; the D gene is possibly TRBD2 (6 bases). From germline, CDR1 is LGHDT and CDR2 YNNKEL (reference sequence). Trimming took 7 bases from V and 5 from J, leaving 14 bases between them. The CDR3 sequence is 14 residues long. The CDR3 loop is CASTYIGGTGELFF. The CDR3 nucleotides read TGTGCCAGCACATACATTGGGGGGACCGGGGAGCTGTTTTTT.

With respect to this clonotype: A much more abundant neighbour one base away suggests this may be a read error. This chain uses TRBV2 with TRBJ1-5; unclear D gene. The CDR3 covers 14 residues. V lost 2 bases, J lost 6 bases, and 11 bases lay in between. Germline V CDR1 and CDR2: SNHLY, FYNNEI. Here the CDR3 reads CASSESRTGQPQHF. In DNA, the CDR3 is TGTGCCAGCAGTGAAAGCAGGACGGGTCAGCCCCAGCATTTT.

The gene calls are TRBV7-9 and TRBJ1-6, with D hard to call. Germline CDR1 SEHNR, CDR2 FQNEAQ (reference sequence). This CDR3 region has 14 residues. Trimming cost V 1 base and J 6 bases, with 7 bases left between them. The CDR3 DNA follows: TGTGCCAGCAGCTTAGTGGTCTTTAATTCACCCCTCCACTTT. This sequence encodes CASSLVVFNSPLHF.

This clonotype was recorded at least ten times. This chain links TRBV6-1 with TRBJ1-5, with D perhaps TRBD1 (6 bases). Trimming pared 6 bases from V and 5 bases from J, leaving 14 bases between. Germline V gives CDR1 MNHNS, CDR2 SASEGT. CDR3 length equals 14 residues. Here the CDR3 reads CASSHRTDYQPQHF. The CDR3 DNA reads TGTGCCAGCAGCCACAGGACAGATTATCAGCCCCAGCATTTT.

At least ten counts were recorded for this clonotype. V gene TRBV11-2 combines with J gene TRBJ1-1; TRBD1 is a possible D gene (6 bases). Germline lookup yields CDR1 SGHAT and CDR2 FQNNGV. This CDR3 has 18 amino acids. V lost 5 bases and J 5 bases, leaving 27 bases between the germline ends. Here the CDR3 reads CASSLREDRTRLRTEAFF. The CDR3 DNA reads as TGTGCCAGCAGCCTTCGGGAGGACAGAACTAGACTGCGGACTGAAGCTTTCTTT.